This note documents a single TCR beta chain sequence. TCRdb's copy holds only in-frame clones and misses some; the assay was immunoSEQ multiplex PCR. The sample has around 97,000 clones, around 94% seen once. The sample originates from a study of T cell changes during pregnancy in multiple sclerosis. The germline V and J ends were trimmed by 1 base and 0 bases, with 8 bases remaining between them. Germline CDR1 SGHKS, CDR2 YYEKEE (reference sequence). The CDR3 contains 14 residues. The sequences come from peripheral blood, collected after pregnancy. The sequence came from a female donor with multiple sclerosis, enrolled in a pregnancy study. J is TRBJ2-7 and V is TRBV5-5; possibly TRBD1 for D (5 bases). The CDR3 nucleotides read TGTGCCAGCAGCTTGACAGGAAGCTCCTACGAGCAGTACTTC. This gives the protein CASSLTGSSYEQYF.